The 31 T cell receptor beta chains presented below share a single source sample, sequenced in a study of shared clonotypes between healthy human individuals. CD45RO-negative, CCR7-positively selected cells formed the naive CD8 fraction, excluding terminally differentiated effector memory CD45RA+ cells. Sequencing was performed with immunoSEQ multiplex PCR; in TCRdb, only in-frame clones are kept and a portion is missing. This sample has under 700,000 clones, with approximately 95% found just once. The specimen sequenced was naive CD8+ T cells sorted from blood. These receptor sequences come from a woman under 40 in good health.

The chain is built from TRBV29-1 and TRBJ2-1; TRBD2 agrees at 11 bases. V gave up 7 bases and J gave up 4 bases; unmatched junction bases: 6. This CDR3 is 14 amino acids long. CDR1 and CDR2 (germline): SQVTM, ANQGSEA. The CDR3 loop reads CSGSVAGGYNEQFF. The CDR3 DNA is TGCAGCGGGTCGGTAGCGGGAGGGTACAATGAGCAGTTCTTC.

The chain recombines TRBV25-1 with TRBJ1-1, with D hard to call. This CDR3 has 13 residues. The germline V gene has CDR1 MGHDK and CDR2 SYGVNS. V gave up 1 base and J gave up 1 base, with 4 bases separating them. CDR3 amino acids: CASSESRNTEAFF. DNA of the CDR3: TGTGCCAGCAGTGAATCCAGGAACACTGAAGCTTTCTTT.

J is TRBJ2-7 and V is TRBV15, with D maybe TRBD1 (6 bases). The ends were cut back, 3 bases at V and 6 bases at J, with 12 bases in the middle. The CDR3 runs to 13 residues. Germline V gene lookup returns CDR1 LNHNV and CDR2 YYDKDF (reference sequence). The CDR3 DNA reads TGTGCCACCAGCAGCGCGCTAGGGGGCGAGCAGTACTTC. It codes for CATSSALGGEQYF.

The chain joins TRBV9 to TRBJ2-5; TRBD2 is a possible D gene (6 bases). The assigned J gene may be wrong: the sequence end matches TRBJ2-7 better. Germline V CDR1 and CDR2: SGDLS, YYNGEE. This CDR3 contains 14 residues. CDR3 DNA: TGTGCCAGCAGCCCCGGGGGAACAACCTACGAGCAGTACTTC. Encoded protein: CASSPGGTTYEQYF.

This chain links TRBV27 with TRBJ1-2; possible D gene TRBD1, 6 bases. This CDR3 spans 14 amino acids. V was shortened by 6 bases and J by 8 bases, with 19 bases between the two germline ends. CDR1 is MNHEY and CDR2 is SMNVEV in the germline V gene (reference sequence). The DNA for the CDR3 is TGTGCCAGCAGCCCAGGAGGGGGGGCGCAAGGCTACACCTTC. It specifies CASSPGGGAQGYTF.

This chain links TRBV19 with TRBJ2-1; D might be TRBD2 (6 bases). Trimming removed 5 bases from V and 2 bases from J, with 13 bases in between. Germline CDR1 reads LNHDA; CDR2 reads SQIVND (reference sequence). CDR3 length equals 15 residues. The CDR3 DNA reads TGTGCCAGTAGTCTAAGACGGACTACCTACAATGAGCAGTTCTTC. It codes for CASSLRRTTYNEQFF.

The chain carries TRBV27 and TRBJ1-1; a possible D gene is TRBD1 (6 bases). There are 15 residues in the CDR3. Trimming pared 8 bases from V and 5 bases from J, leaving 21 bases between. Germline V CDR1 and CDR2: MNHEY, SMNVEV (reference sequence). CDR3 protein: CASGLPTGKGTEAFF. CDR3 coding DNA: TGTGCCAGCGGTCTCCCCACAGGGAAGGGAACTGAAGCTTTCTTT.

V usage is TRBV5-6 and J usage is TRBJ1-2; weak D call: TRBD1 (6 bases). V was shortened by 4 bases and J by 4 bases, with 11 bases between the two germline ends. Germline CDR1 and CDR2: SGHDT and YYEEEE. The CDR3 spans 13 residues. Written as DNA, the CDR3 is TGTGCCAGCAGCGTGGACAGTAGCTATGGCTACACCTTC. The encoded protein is CASSVDSSYGYTF.

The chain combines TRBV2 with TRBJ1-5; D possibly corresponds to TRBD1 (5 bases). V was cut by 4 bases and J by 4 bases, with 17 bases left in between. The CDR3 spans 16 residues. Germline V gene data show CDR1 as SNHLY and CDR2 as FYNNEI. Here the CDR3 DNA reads TGTGCCAGCAGTGGGGAGTATGGGGCCTCGAATCAGCCCCAGCATTTT. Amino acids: CASSGEYGASNQPQHF.

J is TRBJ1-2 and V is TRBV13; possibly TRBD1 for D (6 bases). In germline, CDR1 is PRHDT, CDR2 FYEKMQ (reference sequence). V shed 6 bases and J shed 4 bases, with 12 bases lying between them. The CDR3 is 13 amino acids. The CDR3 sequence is CASSTGRSYGYTF. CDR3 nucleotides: TGTGCCAGCAGTACAGGGAGATCCTATGGCTACACCTTC.

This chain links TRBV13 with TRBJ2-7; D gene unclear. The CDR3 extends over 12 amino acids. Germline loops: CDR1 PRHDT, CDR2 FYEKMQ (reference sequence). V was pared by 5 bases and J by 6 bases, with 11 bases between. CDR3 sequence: CASSAAGSEQYF. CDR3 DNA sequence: TGTGCCAGCAGCGCAGCCGGCTCCGAGCAGTACTTC.

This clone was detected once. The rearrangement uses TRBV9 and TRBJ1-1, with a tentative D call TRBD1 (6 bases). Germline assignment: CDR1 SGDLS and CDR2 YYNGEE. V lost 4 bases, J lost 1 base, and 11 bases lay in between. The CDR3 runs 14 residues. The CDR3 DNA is TGTGCCAGCAGCCCAACGGGACAGAACACTGAAGCTTTCTTT. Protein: CASSPTGQNTEAFF. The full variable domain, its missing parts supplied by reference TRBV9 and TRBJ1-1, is DSGVTQTPKHLITATGQRVTLRCSPRSGDLSVYWYQQSLDQGLQFLIQYYNGEERAKGNILERFSAQQFPDLHSELNLSSLELGDSALYFCASSPTGQNTEAFFGQGTRLTVV.

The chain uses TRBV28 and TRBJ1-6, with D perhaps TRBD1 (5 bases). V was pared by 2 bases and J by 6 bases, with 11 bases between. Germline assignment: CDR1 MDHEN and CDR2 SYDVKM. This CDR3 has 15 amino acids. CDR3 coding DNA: TGTGCCAGCAGTTTAACGGACGGGGGTAATTCACCCCTCCACTTT. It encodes CASSLTDGGNSPLHF.

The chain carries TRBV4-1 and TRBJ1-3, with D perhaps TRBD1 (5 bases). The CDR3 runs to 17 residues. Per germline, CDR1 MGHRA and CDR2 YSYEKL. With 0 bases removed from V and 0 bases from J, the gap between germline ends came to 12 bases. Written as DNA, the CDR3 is TGCGCCAGCAGCCAAGACGGTAACAGGTTCTCTGGAAACACCATATATTTT. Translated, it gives CASSQDGNRFSGNTIYF.

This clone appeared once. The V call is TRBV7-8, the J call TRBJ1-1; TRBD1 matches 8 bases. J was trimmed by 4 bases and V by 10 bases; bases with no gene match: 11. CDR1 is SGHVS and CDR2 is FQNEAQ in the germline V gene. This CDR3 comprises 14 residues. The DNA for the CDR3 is TGTGCCACCATAGCTGACAGGGGTGGCACTGAAGCTTTCTTT. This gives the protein CATIADRGGTEAFF. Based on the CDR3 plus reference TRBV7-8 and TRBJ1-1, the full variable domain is GAGVSQSPRYKVAKRGQDVALRCDPISGHVSLFWYQQALGQGPEFLTYFQNEAQLDKSGLPSDRFFAERPEGSVSTLKIQRTQQEDSAVYLCATIADRGGTEAFFGQGTRLTVV.

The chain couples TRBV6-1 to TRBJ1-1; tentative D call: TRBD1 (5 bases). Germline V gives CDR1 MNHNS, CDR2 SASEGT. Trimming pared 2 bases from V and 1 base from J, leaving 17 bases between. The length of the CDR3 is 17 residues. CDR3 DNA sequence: TGTGCCAGCAGTGAATATCGGAGTGGGGCCCCGAACACTGAAGCTTTCTTT. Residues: CASSEYRSGAPNTEAFF.

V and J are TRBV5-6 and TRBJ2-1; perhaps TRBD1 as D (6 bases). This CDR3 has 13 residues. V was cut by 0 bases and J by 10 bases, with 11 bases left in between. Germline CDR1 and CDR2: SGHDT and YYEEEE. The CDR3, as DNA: TGTGCCAGCAGCTTGGAGGGGGTGCAGGAGCAGTTCTTC. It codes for CASSLEGVQEQFF. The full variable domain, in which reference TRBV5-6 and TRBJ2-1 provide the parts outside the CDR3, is DAGVTQSPTHLIKTRGQQVTLRCSPKSGHDTVSWYQQALGQGPQFIFQYYEEEERQRGNFPDRFSGHQFPNYSSELNVNALLLGDSALYLCASSLEGVQEQFFGPGTRLTVL.

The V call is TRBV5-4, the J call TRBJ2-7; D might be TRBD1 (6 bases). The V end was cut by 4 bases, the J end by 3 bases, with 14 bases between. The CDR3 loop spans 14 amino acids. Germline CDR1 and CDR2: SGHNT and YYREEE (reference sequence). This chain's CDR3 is CASSPTDRFYEQYF. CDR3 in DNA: TGTGCCAGCAGCCCCACGGACAGATTCTACGAGCAGTACTTC.

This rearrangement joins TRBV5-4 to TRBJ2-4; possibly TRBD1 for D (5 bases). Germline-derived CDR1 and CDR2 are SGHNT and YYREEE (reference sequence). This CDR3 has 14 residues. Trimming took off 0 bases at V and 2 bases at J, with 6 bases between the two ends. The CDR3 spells CASSLAGTKNIQYF. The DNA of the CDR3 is TGTGCCAGCAGCTTGGCAGGGACCAAAAACATTCAGTACTTC. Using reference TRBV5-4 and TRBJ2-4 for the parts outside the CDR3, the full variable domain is ETGVTQSPTHLIKTRGQQVTLRCSSQSGHNTVSWYQQALGQGPQFIFQYYREEENGRGNFPPRFSGLQFPNYSSELNVNALELDDSALYLCASSLAGTKNIQYFGAGTRLSVL.

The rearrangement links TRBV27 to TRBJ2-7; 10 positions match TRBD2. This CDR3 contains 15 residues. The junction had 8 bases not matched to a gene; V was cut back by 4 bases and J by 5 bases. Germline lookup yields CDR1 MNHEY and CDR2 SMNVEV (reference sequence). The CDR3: CASSSGASGRNEQYF. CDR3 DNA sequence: TGTGCCAGCAGTTCGGGGGCTAGCGGGAGAAACGAGCAGTACTTC.

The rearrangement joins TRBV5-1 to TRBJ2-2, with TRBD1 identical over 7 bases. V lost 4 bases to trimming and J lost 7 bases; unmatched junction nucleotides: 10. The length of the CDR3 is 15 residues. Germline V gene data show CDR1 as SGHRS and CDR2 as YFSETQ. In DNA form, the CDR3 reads TGCGCCAGCAGCCCACAGGGGACGAGCGGCGGGGAGCTGTTTTTT. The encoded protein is CASSPQGTSGGELFF.

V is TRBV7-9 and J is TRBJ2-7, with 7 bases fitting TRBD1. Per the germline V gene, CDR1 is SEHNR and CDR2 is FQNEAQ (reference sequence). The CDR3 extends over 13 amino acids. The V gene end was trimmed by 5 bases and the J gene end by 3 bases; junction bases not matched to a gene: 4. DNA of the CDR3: TGTGCCAGCAGCCCGGGACAGCTCTACGAGCAGTACTTC. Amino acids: CASSPGQLYEQYF.

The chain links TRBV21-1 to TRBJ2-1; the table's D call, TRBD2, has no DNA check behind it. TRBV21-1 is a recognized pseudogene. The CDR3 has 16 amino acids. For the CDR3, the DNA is TGTGCCAGCAGTAGGTCGTTTGCGGGTATTTACAATGAGCAGTTCTTC. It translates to CASSRSFAGIYNEQFF.

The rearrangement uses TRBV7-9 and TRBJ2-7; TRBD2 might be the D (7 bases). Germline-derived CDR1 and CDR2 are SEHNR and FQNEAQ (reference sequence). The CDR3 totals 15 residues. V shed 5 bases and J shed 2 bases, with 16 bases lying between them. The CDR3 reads CASSNLSGGTYEQYF. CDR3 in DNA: TGTGCCAGCAGCAACCTATCGGGGGGCACCTACGAGCAGTACTTC.

The CDR3 is CASSFVGETGEAFF. CDR3 bases: TGTGCCAGCAGTTTTGTGGGGGAAACGGGAGAAGCTTTCTTT. The V gene is TRBV28, the J gene TRBJ1-1; maybe TRBD1 (5 bases). The V and J ends lost 3 bases and 8 bases respectively, with 16 bases between them. CDR3 length equals 14 residues. Germline V gene data show CDR1 as MDHEN and CDR2 as SYDVKM.

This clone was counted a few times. Written as DNA, the CDR3 is TGTGCCAGCAGTGAAACCGGGAGTGACAATGAGCAGTTCTTC. Translated: CASSETGSDNEQFF. The rearrangement links TRBV2 to TRBJ2-1, with D maybe TRBD2 (6 bases). Trimming removed 2 bases at V and 5 bases at J, with 10 bases between. The length of the CDR3 is 14 residues. Germline assignment: CDR1 SNHLY and CDR2 FYNNEI.

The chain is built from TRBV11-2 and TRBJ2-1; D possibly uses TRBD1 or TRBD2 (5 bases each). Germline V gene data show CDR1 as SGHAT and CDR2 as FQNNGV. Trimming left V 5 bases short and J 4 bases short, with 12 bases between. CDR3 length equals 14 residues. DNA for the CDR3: TGTGCCAGCAGCGGAATGGGACCTTACAATGAGCAGTTCTTC. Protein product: CASSGMGPYNEQFF.

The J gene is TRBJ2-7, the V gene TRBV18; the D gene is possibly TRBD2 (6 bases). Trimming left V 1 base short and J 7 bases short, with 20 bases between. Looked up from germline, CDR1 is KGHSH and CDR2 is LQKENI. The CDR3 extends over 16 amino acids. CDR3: CASSPRLGEARGEQYF. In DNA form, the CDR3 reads TGTGCCAGCTCACCACGTCTGGGGGAAGCGCGGGGTGAGCAGTACTTC.

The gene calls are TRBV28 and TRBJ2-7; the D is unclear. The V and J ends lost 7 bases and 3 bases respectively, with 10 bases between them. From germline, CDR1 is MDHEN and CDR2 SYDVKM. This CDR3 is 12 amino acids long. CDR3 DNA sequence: TGTGCCAGCACTAGAGCCTTCTACGAGCAGTACTTC. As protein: CASTRAFYEQYF.

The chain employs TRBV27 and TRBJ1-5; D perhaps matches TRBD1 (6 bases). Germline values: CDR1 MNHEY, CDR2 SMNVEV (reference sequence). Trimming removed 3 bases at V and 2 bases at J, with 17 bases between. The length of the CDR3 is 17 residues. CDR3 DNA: TGTGCCAGCAGTTTGTTCGGGAGTGGGGGCGGCAATCAGCCCCAGCATTTT. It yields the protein CASSLFGSGGGNQPQHF.

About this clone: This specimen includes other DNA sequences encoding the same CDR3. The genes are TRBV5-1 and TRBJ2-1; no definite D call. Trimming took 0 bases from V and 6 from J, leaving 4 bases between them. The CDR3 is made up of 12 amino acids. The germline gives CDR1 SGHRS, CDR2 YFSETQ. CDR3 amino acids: CASSLEGNEQFF. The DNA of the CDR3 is TGCGCCAGCAGCTTGGAGGGCAATGAGCAGTTCTTC.